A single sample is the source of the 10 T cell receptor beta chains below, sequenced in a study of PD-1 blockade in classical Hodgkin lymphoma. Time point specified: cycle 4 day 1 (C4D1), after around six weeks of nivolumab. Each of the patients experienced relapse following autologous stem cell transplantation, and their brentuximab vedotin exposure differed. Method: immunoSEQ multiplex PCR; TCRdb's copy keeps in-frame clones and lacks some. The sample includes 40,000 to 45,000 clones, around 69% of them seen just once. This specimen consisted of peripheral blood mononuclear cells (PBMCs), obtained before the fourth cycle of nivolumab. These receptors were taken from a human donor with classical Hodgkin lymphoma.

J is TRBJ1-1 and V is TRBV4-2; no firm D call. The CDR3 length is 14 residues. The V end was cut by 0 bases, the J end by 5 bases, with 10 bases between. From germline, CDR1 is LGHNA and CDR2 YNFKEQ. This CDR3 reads CASSQDRVGTEAFF. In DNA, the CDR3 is TGTGCCAGCAGCCAAGATCGAGTGGGAACTGAAGCTTTCTTT.

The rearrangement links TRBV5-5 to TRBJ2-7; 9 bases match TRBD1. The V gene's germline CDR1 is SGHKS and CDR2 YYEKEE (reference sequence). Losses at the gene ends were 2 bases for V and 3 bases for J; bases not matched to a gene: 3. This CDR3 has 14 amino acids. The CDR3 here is CASSFGTGLYEQYF. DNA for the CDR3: TGTGCCAGCAGCTTCGGGACAGGGCTCTACGAGCAGTACTTC.

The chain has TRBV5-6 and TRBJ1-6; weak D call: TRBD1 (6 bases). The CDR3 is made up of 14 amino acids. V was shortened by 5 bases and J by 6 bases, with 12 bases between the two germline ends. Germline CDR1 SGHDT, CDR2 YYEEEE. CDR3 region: CASSSGQPNSPLHF. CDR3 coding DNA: TGTGCCAGCAGTTCCGGACAGCCTAATTCACCCCTCCACTTT.

The CDR3 sequence: CARNGTADNYGYTF. The CDR3 DNA follows: TGTGCCCGTAACGGGACAGCGGATAACTATGGCTACACCTTC. The rearrangement uses TRBV21-1 and TRBJ1-2; TRBD1, the D gene given by the table, was not confirmed from the DNA. TRBV21-1 is deemed a pseudogene. The CDR3 loop spans 14 amino acids.

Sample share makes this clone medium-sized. The CDR3 sequence is CASSLGDRGSNSPLHF. CDR3 in DNA: TGTGCCAGCAGCTTGGGGGACAGGGGCAGCAATTCACCCCTCCACTTT. The chain carries TRBV5-4 and TRBJ1-6, with TRBD1 matching over 10 bases. Trimming took 0 bases from V and 7 from J; bases not matched to a gene: 4. CDR1 SGHNT and CDR2 YYREEE come from the germline V gene (reference sequence). This CDR3 region has 16 residues.

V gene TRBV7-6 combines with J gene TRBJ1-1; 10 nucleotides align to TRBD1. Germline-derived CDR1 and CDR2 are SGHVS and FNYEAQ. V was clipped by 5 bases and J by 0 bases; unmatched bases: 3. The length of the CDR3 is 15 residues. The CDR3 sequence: CASSPDRGMNTEAFF. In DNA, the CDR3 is TGTGCCAGCAGCCCGGACAGGGGGATGAACACTGAAGCTTTCTTT.

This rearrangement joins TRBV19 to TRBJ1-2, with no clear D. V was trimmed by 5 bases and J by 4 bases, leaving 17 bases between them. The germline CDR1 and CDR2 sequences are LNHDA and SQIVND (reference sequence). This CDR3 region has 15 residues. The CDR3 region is CASSEISRAAYGYTF. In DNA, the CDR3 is TGTGCCAGTAGTGAGATTTCGAGGGCGGCCTATGGCTACACCTTC.

The DNA for the CDR3 is TGTGCCAGCAGCTTACAACAGGGGCCTTTCTTT. This encodes CASSLQQGPFF. The chain recombines TRBV7-9 with TRBJ1-1; 7 bases match TRBD1. V trimming: 2 bases; J trimming: 12 bases; junction bases outside the gene matches: 3. Germline values: CDR1 SEHNR, CDR2 FQNEAQ (reference sequence). This CDR3 region has 11 residues.

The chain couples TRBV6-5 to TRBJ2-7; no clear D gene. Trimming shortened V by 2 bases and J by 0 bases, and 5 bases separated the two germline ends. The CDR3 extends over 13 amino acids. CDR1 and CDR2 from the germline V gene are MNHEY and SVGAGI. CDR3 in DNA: TGTGCCAGCAGTTACGCCATCTCCTACGAGCAGTACTTC. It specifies CASSYAISYEQYF.

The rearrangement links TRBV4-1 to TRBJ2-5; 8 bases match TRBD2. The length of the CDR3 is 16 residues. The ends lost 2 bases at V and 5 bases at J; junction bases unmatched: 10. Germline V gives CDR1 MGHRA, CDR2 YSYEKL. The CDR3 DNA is TGCGCCAGCAGCCAAAGTCCGAGTAGCGGGGTCGAGACCCAGTACTTC. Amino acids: CASSQSPSSGVETQYF.